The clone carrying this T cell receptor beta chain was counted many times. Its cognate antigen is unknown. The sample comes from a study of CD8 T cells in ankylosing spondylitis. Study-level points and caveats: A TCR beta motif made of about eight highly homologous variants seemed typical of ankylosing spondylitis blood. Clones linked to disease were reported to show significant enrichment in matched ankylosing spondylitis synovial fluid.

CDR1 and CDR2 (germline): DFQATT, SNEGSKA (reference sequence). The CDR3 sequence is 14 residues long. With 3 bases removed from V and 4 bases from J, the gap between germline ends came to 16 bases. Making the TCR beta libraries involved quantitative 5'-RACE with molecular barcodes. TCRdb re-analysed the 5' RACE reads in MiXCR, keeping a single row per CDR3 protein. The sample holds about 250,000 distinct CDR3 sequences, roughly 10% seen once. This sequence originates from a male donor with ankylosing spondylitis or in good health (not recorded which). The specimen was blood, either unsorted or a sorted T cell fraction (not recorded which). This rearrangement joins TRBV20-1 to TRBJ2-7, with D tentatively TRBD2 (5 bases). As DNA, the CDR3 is TGCAGTGCTAGGAAGTCGAGGGATTTATACGAGCAGTACTTC. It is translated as CSARKSRDLYEQYF.